Presented here are 10 T cell receptor beta chains from one specimen sequenced in a study of human T cells and chemical hapten exposure. Described time point: pre-sensitization, week 0. Sample treatment: therapeutic diphenylcyclopropenone sensitization with weekly scalp DPC. Each CDR3 protein gets one entry after TCRdb re-called the RACE reads with MiXCR. The sample has more than 300,000 distinct CDR3 sequences; approximately 5.1% are singletons. Sequences were derived from whole blood, sampled in connection with sensitization to the hapten diphenylcyclopropenone (DPC). These receptors all stem from a woman aged 45-59 years with alopecia areata. Some clones in this sample may be carry-over from other donors' samples.

This clonotype was seen at least ten times. V and J are TRBV10-3 and TRBJ1-1, with D unresolved. CDR3 length: 14 residues. Trimming took 4 bases from V and 0 from J, leaving 9 bases between them. Looked up from germline, CDR1 is ENHRY and CDR2 is SYGVKD. CDR3 amino acids: CAISARMVNTEAFF. The CDR3 region has the DNA TGTGCCATCAGTGCAAGGATGGTGAACACTGAAGCTTTCTTT.

This clonotype was recorded at least ten times. V usage is TRBV12-3 or TRBV12-4 and J usage is TRBJ2-1, with 7 bases aligning to TRBD1. This CDR3 contains 13 residues. V trimming: 6 bases; J trimming: 7 bases; junction bases outside the gene matches: 6. CDR3 sequence (DNA): TGTGCCAGCAGCTTCACAGGGGTAAATGAGCAGTTCTTC. Its translation is CASSFTGVNEQFF.

This clonotype was seen ten or more times. J is TRBJ2-3 and V is TRBV5-5; TRBD2 aligns across 7 bases. Germline V gene sequence: CDR1 SGHKS, CDR2 YYEKEE (reference sequence). V lost 4 bases, J lost 7 bases, and 3 bases stayed unmatched. This CDR3 region has 12 residues. The CDR3 sequence: CASSREVNTQYF. In DNA form, the CDR3 reads TGTGCCAGCAGCCGGGAGGTGAATACGCAGTATTTT.

This clonotype has just one count. This chain connects TRBV11-2 to TRBJ1-1; D perhaps matches TRBD1 (6 bases). V was shortened by 5 bases and J by 0 bases, with 10 bases between the two germline ends. The V gene's germline CDR1 is SGHAT and CDR2 FQNNGV. The CDR3 has 14 residues. The CDR3 coding sequence is TGTGCCAGCAGCACCGACAGGTTGAACACTGAAGCTTTCTTT. It yields the protein CASSTDRLNTEAFF.

This clonotype was observed many times. The gene calls are TRBV27 and TRBJ2-7, with D perhaps TRBD2 (5 bases). V was cut by 4 bases and J by 0 bases, with 7 bases left in between. The CDR3 is 13 amino acids. Germline assignment: CDR1 MNHEY and CDR2 SMNVEV (reference sequence). CDR3 region: CASSWRFSYEQYF. DNA for the CDR3: TGTGCCAGCAGTTGGAGGTTCTCCTACGAGCAGTACTTC.

This clonotype was counted many times. V is TRBV29-1 and J is TRBJ1-2; D unresolved. Trimming shortened V by 0 bases and J by 4 bases, and 3 bases separated the two germline ends. The CDR3 loop spans 11 amino acids. CDR1 is SQVTM, CDR2 ANQGSEA, per germline. The DNA of the CDR3 is TGCAGCGTTGAAGAGATCTATGGCTACACCTTC. Translating it yields CSVEEIYGYTF.

Only a few counts were recorded for this clonotype. The J gene is TRBJ2-6, the V gene TRBV12-3 or TRBV12-4; D perhaps matches TRBD2 (5 bases). The CDR3 consists of 17 residues. Trimming took 5 bases from V and 0 from J, leaving 14 bases between them. The DNA for the CDR3 is TGTGCCAGCAGTGCTGGGGAGTTTGACTCTGGGGCCAACGTCCTGACTTTC. It codes for CASSAGEFDSGANVLTF.

The J gene is TRBJ2-3, the V gene TRBV6-6; 7 nucleotides align to TRBD2. The V gene's germline CDR1 is MNHNY and CDR2 SVGAGI (reference sequence). The trim removed 8 bases at V and 4 bases at J, leaving 9 bases unmatched. This CDR3 contains 14 residues. The CDR3 DNA is TGTGCCAGCTTTAGTGGGGGAGGGGCAGATACGCAGTATTTT. Protein sequence: CASFSGGGADTQYF.

The chain employs TRBV7-2 and TRBJ2-2; TRBD1 agrees at 11 bases. This CDR3 spans 16 amino acids. V lost 5 bases to trimming and J lost 8 bases; unmatched junction nucleotides: 10. The germline V gene encodes CDR1 SGHTA and CDR2 FQGNSA. In DNA, the CDR3 is TGTGCCAGCAGCGAGCGCCGAGGACAGGGGGCTGGGGAGCTGTTTTTT. Translation: CASSERRGQGAGELFF.

This clonotype was seen a single time. Given a much more abundant clone one base away, this may be a read error. The chain has TRBV29-1 and TRBJ1-2; TRBD1 aligns across 11 bases. V was clipped by 8 bases and J by 7 bases; unmatched bases: 9. The CDR3 runs to 13 residues. CDR1 SQVTM and CDR2 ANQGSEA come from the germline V gene. Written as DNA, the CDR3 is TGCAGCCCCCGTGGACAGGGGGCGGGTGGCTACACCTTC. This codes for CSPRGQGAGGYTF.